The 11 T cell receptor beta chains below all came from one sample that was sequenced in a study of cytomegalovirus exposure and HLA in healthy donors. The table came from immunoSEQ multiplex PCR; TCRdb's copy has only in-frame clones and leaves some out. Of tens of thousands of clones in the sample, 85% to 95% were seen once. Input material: PBMCs. These receptors were taken from a woman between 18 and 30 years old in good health and CMV-seronegative.

V gene TRBV11-3 combines with J gene TRBJ2-7; D may be TRBD2 (5 bases). Germline CDR1 is SGHNT and CDR2 is YENEEA. Trimming stripped 1 base from V and 4 bases from J, with 14 bases between. This CDR3 contains 15 residues. CDR3 amino acids: CASSLADSPLYEQYV. The CDR3 nucleotides are TGTGCCAGCAGCTTAGCGGACTCGCCACTTTACGAGCAGTACGTC.

The CDR3 spells CASSRAGGPIRETQYF. DNA for the CDR3: TGTGCCAGCAGTCGAGCGGGGGGGCCGATCAGGGAGACCCAGTACTTC. V gene TRBV27 combines with J gene TRBJ2-5, with 10 nucleotides matching TRBD2. Germline assignment: CDR1 MNHEY and CDR2 SMNVEV (reference sequence). The CDR3 has 16 residues. V lost 5 bases to trimming and J lost 5 bases; unmatched junction nucleotides: 11.

The V and J genes are TRBV7-8 and TRBJ2-7, with 13 positions matching TRBD2. The CDR3 covers 16 residues. Unmatched junction bases numbered 9, after V lost 5 bases and J lost 5 bases. Germline loops: CDR1 SGHVS, CDR2 FQNEAQ. In DNA, the CDR3 is TGTGCCAGCAGCCCACGACTAGCGGGAGGTCATCACGAGCAGTACGTC. This sequence encodes CASSPRLAGGHHEQYV.

CDR3 sequence: CASSSQGENTEAFF. CDR3 DNA sequence: TGCGCCAGCAGCTCACAGGGGGAGAACACTGAAGCTTTCTTT. V and J are TRBV5-1 and TRBJ1-1; 8 nucleotides agree with TRBD1. Germline CDR1 and CDR2: SGHRS and YFSETQ. This CDR3 region has 14 residues. V shed 3 bases and J 1 base; nucleotides not matched to a gene: 2.

The rearrangement uses TRBV27 and TRBJ2-7; the D gene is possibly TRBD2 (6 bases). The CDR3 is 17 residues long. CDR1 is MNHEY and CDR2 is SMNVEV in the germline V gene (reference sequence). With 6 bases removed from V and 3 bases from J, the gap between germline ends came to 24 bases. This chain's CDR3 is CASSYSVSAGRVYEQYF. Written as DNA, the CDR3 is TGTGCCAGCAGCTATAGTGTAAGCGCGGGGCGGGTCTACGAGCAGTACTTC.

In this sample, this clone turned up a few times. This rearrangement joins TRBV4-1 to TRBJ1-1, with D unclear. V was pared by 0 bases and J by 6 bases, with 8 bases between. The CDR3 totals 13 residues. Germline values: CDR1 MGHRA, CDR2 YSYEKL. The CDR3 DNA sequence: TGCGCCAGCAGCCAAGACTTGTCAGCTGAAGCTTTCTTT. It translates to CASSQDLSAEAFF.

The rearrangement links TRBV2 to TRBJ2-3, with D unresolved. In germline, CDR1 is SNHLY, CDR2 FYNNEI. With 4 bases removed from V and 1 base from J, the gap between germline ends came to 15 bases. The CDR3 runs 16 residues. In nucleotides, the CDR3 is TGTGCCAGCAGTGTTTATAGTCGGCAGGGCACAGATACGCAGTATTTT. Translating gives CASSVYSRQGTDTQYF.

To note about this clone: Germline and junction disagree at one end, which may indicate a read error. J is TRBJ2-7 and V is TRBV5-1, with 8 bases lining up with TRBD2. The CDR3 is 15 amino acids. CDR1 and CDR2 from the germline V gene are SGHRS and YFSETQ. The CDR3 nucleotides read TGCGCCAGCAACTTGGCCCCCGGGGGGGCAGGCGAGCAGTACTTC. It codes for CASNLAPGGAGEQYF.

This chain connects TRBV11-2 to TRBJ1-2, with no clear D. Germline CDR1 SGHAT, CDR2 FQNNGV. There are 13 residues in the CDR3. Trimming removed 5 bases at V and 8 bases at J, with 15 bases between. As DNA, the CDR3 is TGTGCCAGCAGCCCACTAATCACCCGCGGCTACACCTTC. This codes for CASSPLITRGYTF.

The CDR3 here is CASSPDRGQPQHF. The CDR3 nucleotides read TGTGCCAGCAGTCCGGACAGGGGTCAGCCCCAGCATTTT. The J gene is TRBJ1-5, the V gene TRBV7-6; 9 nucleotides align to TRBD1. Germline assignment: CDR1 SGHVS and CDR2 FNYEAQ. There are 13 residues in the CDR3. V gave up 6 bases and J gave up 6 bases; unmatched junction bases: 3.

This chain connects TRBV2 to TRBJ2-3; 14 bases are shared with TRBD2. The CDR3 has 15 residues. The V gene end was trimmed by 9 bases and the J gene end by 1 base; junction bases not matched to a gene: 3. Per germline, CDR1 SNHLY and CDR2 FYNNEI. The CDR3 coding sequence is TGTGCCAGGGGGACTAGCGGGAGTGGCACAGATACGCAGTATTTT. Encoded protein: CARGTSGSGTDTQYF.